The 8 T cell receptor beta chains below all came from one sample that was sequenced in a study of cytomegalovirus exposure and HLA in healthy donors. This PCR relied on a set of 60 Vbeta primers and 13 Jbeta primers. The assay was immunoSEQ multiplex PCR, and TCRdb's table has in-frame clones only and misses some. Altogether some 94,000 clones are present, about two thirds being singletons, with the ten largest covering approximately 2.9%. Sequenced: PBMCs. The receptors derive from a man aged 45-60 years in good health and CMV-seronegative.

The chain couples TRBV27 to TRBJ2-1; 10 bases map to TRBD2. J was trimmed by 11 bases and V by 2 bases; bases with no gene match: 9. From germline, CDR1 is MNHEY and CDR2 SMNVEV (reference sequence). There are 15 residues in the CDR3. CDR3 nucleotide sequence: TGTGCCAGCAGTTTAATGGCTAGCGGGAGCGTCCAGCAGTTCTTC. Protein sequence: CASSLMASGSVQQFF.

This clone was counted between two and nine times. V usage is TRBV2 and J usage is TRBJ2-7, with 9 bases that match TRBD1. Germline CDR1 SNHLY, CDR2 FYNNEI. V was pared by 4 bases and J by 8 bases, with 15 bases of the junction left unmatched. The CDR3 contains 16 residues. The CDR3 spells CASSVTGQGGLGKQYF. The CDR3 bases are TGTGCCAGCAGTGTTACGGGACAGGGAGGCCTCGGGAAGCAGTACTTC.

This chain joins TRBV6-5 and TRBJ2-1, with 7 bases that match TRBD2. J gave up 8 bases and V 2 bases, and 9 bases lay outside the gene matches. The CDR3 has 15 residues. Germline-derived CDR1 and CDR2 are MNHEY and SVGAGI. CDR3 bases: TGTGCCAGCAGTTACGAACTAGCGCGAAGCGATGAGCAGTTCTTC. This encodes CASSYELARSDEQFF.

This clone was detected a few times. This chain links TRBV5-8 with TRBJ1-5, with a tentative D call TRBD1 (6 bases). Germline CDR1 reads SGHTS; CDR2 reads YDEGEE. V gave up 4 bases and J gave up 4 bases, with 9 bases separating them. The CDR3 covers 13 residues. In DNA, the CDR3 is TGTGCCAGCAGCCCTGACAGGAATCAGCCCCAGCATTTT. This sequence encodes CASSPDRNQPQHF. Looking up the rest from reference TRBV5-8 and TRBJ1-5 gives the full variable domain: EAGVTQSPTHLIKTRGQQATLRCSPISGHTSVYWYQQALGLGLQFLLWYDEGEERNRGNFPPRFSGRQFPNYSSELNVNALELEDSALYLCASSPDRNQPQHFGDGTRLSIL.

Only a few counts were recorded for this clone. The CDR3 sequence is CASSVGGQAYEQYF. In nucleotides, the CDR3 is TGTGCCAGCAGCGTAGGGGGACAGGCCTACGAGCAGTACTTC. V is TRBV9 and J is TRBJ2-7; 8 nucleotides line up with TRBD1. The J segment lost 2 bases and the V segment lost 0 bases, leaving 1 base of the junction unmatched. CDR1 is SGDLS and CDR2 is YYNGEE in the germline V gene. The CDR3 sequence is 14 residues long. The variable domain in full, completed from reference TRBV9 and TRBJ2-7, reads DSGVTQTPKHLITATGQRVTLRCSPRSGDLSVYWYQQSLDQGLQFLIQYYNGEERAKGNILERFSAQQFPDLHSELNLSSLELGDSALYFCASSVGGQAYEQYFGPGTRLTVT.

This clone appeared a single time. The J gene is TRBJ2-5, the V gene TRBV2, with a possible D match to TRBD2 (6 bases). The V end lost 6 bases, the J end lost 5 bases, and 13 bases lay between the germline ends. The CDR3 loop spans 13 amino acids. From germline, CDR1 is SNHLY and CDR2 FYNNEI. The CDR3 sequence is CASSLDYRETQYF. The CDR3 nucleotides read TGTGCCAGCAGCCTGGACTATCGGGAGACCCAGTACTTC.

This chain joins TRBV5-4 and TRBJ1-1; 7 bases fit TRBD1. The CDR3 spans 13 residues. The ends lost 5 bases at V and 4 bases at J; junction bases unmatched: 5. CDR1 and CDR2 from the germline V gene are SGHNT and YYREEE (reference sequence). DNA for the CDR3: TGTGCCAGCAGGCGAACAGGGGTCACTGAAGCTTTCTTT. This encodes CASRRTGVTEAFF.

The chain couples TRBV5-1 to TRBJ1-1; D unclear. V lost 5 bases and J lost 1, with 12 bases in between. CDR1 SGHRS and CDR2 YFSETQ come from the germline V gene. This CDR3 contains 14 residues. CDR3 region: CASRDVRKNTEAFF. The DNA for the CDR3 is TGCGCCAGCAGGGATGTCAGGAAGAACACTGAAGCTTTCTTT.